This TCR beta chain was observed in a study of T cells in Graves' hyperthyroidism and ophthalmopathy. Study in general: It was at initial diagnosis, before any treatment, that peripheral blood was collected.

This clonotype was recorded many times. Its matching antigen is unknown. Thyroid ultrasound and orbital computed tomography, with clinical symptoms and serum thyroxine and TRAb, informed diagnoses. Source material for PBMCs was 9 to 10 ml fresh peripheral blood. RNA transcripts served as the template for amplifying TCR beta CDR3 regions. The TCR CDR3 first-round RT-PCR relied on the HTBI primer set. TCRdb re-derived calls from the multiplex PCR reads in MiXCR, one entry per CDR3 protein. Seen here are roughly 380,000 distinct CDR3 sequences, around 14% observed once, and the top ten hold roughly 9.6%. Findings and caveats of the study: Among thyroid clonotypes expanded above 0.001, most also appeared in blood.

Germline values: CDR1 SGHVT, CDR2 SQSDAQ. Trimming took off 8 bases at V and 2 bases at J, with 22 bases between the two ends. This CDR3 has 16 residues. The sequence was collected from a woman aged 60-70 years with Graves' hyperthyroidism. The rearrangement joins TRBV7-4 to TRBJ2-7; D is uncertain. Sequencing was done on a sample of blood. The CDR3 reads CASPRVRLPSPYEQYF. The CDR3 DNA reads TGTGCCAGCCCTAGGGTGAGACTCCCCTCGCCCTACGAGCAGTACTTC.